Below are 28 T cell receptor beta chains sequenced from a single sample in a study of molecular identifiers for immune sequencing clone quantification. Each CDR3 protein is one row after TCRdb ran MiXCR on the PCR reads. In the table there are some 100,000 distinct CDR3 sequences, roughly a third of which are singletons. The sequencing sample was made of naive CD8+ T cells from blood, with Jurkat cell RNA spiked in. Subset in this sample: FACS-sorted CD8+CD4-CCR7+CD45RA+ naive T cells. The receptors were sampled from a human donor in good health. Some libraries in this study had Jurkat cell RNA spiked in.

This clonotype was seen repeatedly, ten times or more. The chain links TRBV7-6 to TRBJ2-2; no clear D gene. The germline V and J ends were trimmed by 8 bases and 6 bases, with 10 bases remaining between them. CDR3 length: 12 residues. Germline-derived CDR1 and CDR2 are SGHVS and FNYEAQ. This chain's CDR3 is CASSIRPGELFF. Here the CDR3 DNA reads TGTGCCAGCTCTATTCGTCCCGGGGAGCTGTTTTTT.

This clonotype was observed at least ten times. This chain uses TRBV6-5 with TRBJ1-3; D not certain. The CDR3 length is 15 residues. Trimming stripped 2 bases from V and 4 bases from J, with 12 bases between. The V gene's germline CDR1 is MNHEY and CDR2 SVGAGI. CDR3 in amino acids: CASSYGRLYGNTIYF. The CDR3 coding sequence is TGTGCCAGCAGTTACGGTCGTCTCTACGGAAACACCATATATTTT.

This clonotype was found a few times. The chain carries TRBV6-1 and TRBJ2-6, with no clear D. From germline, CDR1 is MNHNS and CDR2 SASEGT. This CDR3 comprises 15 residues. The V end was cut by 6 bases, the J end by 0 bases, with 9 bases between. CDR3 coding DNA: TGTGCCAGCAGCTACGACAACTCTGGGGCCAACGTCCTGACTTTC. Translating it yields CASSYDNSGANVLTF.

The chain is built from TRBV7-2 and TRBJ2-3, with D hard to call. Germline CDR1 is SGHTA and CDR2 is FQGNSA. Trimming took off 5 bases at V and 2 bases at J, with 14 bases between the two ends. The CDR3 sequence is 15 residues long. CDR3 nucleotide sequence: TGTGCCAGCAGCCCCACCCAATCCCTCACAGATACGCAGTATTTT. It specifies CASSPTQSLTDTQYF. Using reference TRBV7-2 and TRBJ2-3 for the parts outside the CDR3, the full variable domain is GAGVSQSPSNKVTEKGKDVELRCDPISGHTALYWYRQSLGQGLEFLIYFQGNSAPDKSGLPSDRFSAERTGGSVSTLTIQRTQQEDSAVYLCASSPTQSLTDTQYFGPGTRLTVL.

This clonotype has more than one count but fewer than ten. The rearrangement joins TRBV19 to TRBJ2-1; 8 bases are a match to TRBD2. The CDR3 extends over 13 amino acids. Germline V gives CDR1 LNHDA, CDR2 SQIVND (reference sequence). J was trimmed by 10 bases and V by 3 bases; bases with no gene match: 5. The CDR3 DNA is TGTGCCAGTAGTATTGGTCTAGCGGGCGAGCAGTTCTTC. It encodes CASSIGLAGEQFF.

This clonotype turned up a few times. V is TRBV6-5 and J is TRBJ2-3; TRBD1 matches 7 bases. The CDR3 runs 16 residues. V trimming: 6 bases; J trimming: 1 base; junction bases outside the gene matches: 10. Germline V gene sequence: CDR1 MNHEY, CDR2 SVGAGI. The DNA of the CDR3 is TGTGCCAGCAGGGAAGACAGGGCGTGGGGCACAGATACGCAGTATTTT. It encodes CASREDRAWGTDTQYF.

The chain is built from TRBV5-4 and TRBJ2-4; unclear D gene. V was shortened by 0 bases and J by 2 bases, with 15 bases between the two germline ends. CDR1 is SGHNT, CDR2 YYREEE, per germline (reference sequence). The CDR3 consists of 17 residues. The CDR3 loop reads CASSLVGMGLPKNIQYF. For the CDR3, the DNA is TGTGCCAGCAGCTTGGTGGGAATGGGTCTCCCCAAAAACATTCAGTACTTC.

The rearrangement joins TRBV27 to TRBJ2-3; no reliable D call. Germline V gives CDR1 MNHEY, CDR2 SMNVEV (reference sequence). V lost 4 bases to trimming and J lost 0 bases, with 8 bases between them. The CDR3 has 14 amino acids. CDR3 sequence reads: CASSYYSSTDTQYF. CDR3 nucleotide sequence: TGTGCCAGCAGTTACTATAGTAGCACAGATACGCAGTATTTT.

The V and J genes are TRBV12-3 or TRBV12-4 and TRBJ1-3; possible D gene TRBD1, 6 bases. V was pared by 10 bases and J by 4 bases, with 17 bases between. The CDR3 contains 14 residues. CDR3 sequence reads: CAIIGGGAGNTIYF. The CDR3 nucleotides read TGTGCCATAATTGGGGGGGGCGCGGGAAACACCATATATTTT.

Worth noting for this clonotype: This sequence may be a read error, since a much larger clone differs from it by one base. The chain employs TRBV11-2 and TRBJ2-3, with TRBD2 matching 10 bases. CDR1 and CDR2 (germline): SGHAT, FQNNGV. There are 19 residues in the CDR3. The CDR3 sequence is CASSLDRLIAGGRTDMQYF. The DNA for the CDR3 is TGTGCCAGCAGCTTAGATCGCTTAATAGCGGGAGGAAGGACAGATATGCAGTATTTT.

V gene TRBV28 combines with J gene TRBJ2-3; 10 positions match TRBD1. Germline CDR1 reads MDHEN; CDR2 reads SYDVKM. The length of the CDR3 is 21 residues. Unmatched junction bases numbered 16, after V lost 1 base and J lost 0 bases. The DNA of the CDR3 is TGTGCCAGCAGTTTATATGGGGGAGGACAGGGGGAACTCCCTAGCACAGATACGCAGTATTTT. Translation gives CASSLYGGGQGELPSTDTQYF.

For this clonotype: The conserved final phenylalanine or tryptophan is absent from the CDR3, which likely points to a read error. The chain uses TRBV4-3 and TRBJ2-1, with D perhaps matching TRBD1 (6 bases). V lost 4 bases, J lost 5 bases, and 12 bases lay in between. The CDR3 is made up of 14 amino acids. The germline V gene has CDR1 LGHNA and CDR2 YSLEER. CDR3 in amino acids: CASSLTGLDNEQFI. Here the CDR3 DNA reads TGCGCCAGCAGCCTAACAGGGTTAGACAATGAGCAGTTCATC.

The sample holds a few counts of this clonotype. The chain has TRBV6-2 or TRBV6-3 and TRBJ1-1; TRBD1 is a possible D gene (6 bases). Between the trimmed V and J ends, which lost 6 bases and 5 bases, there was a span of 19 bases. CDR3 size: 15 residues. CDR1 is MNHEY, CDR2 SVGEGT, per germline. The CDR3 bases are TGTGCCAGCAGCCTCTTTCGGGGGCTGGGGACTGAAGCTTTCTTT. Its translation is CASSLFRGLGTEAFF.

This clonotype was observed at least ten times. The chain combines TRBV12-5 with TRBJ2-5; D unclear. Germline CDR1 LGHNT, CDR2 FRNRAP. V lost 2 bases to trimming and J lost 5 bases, with 9 bases between them. The CDR3 has 13 amino acids. The CDR3 region is CASGLMIIETQYF. For the CDR3, the DNA is TGTGCTAGTGGTTTGATGATTATTGAGACCCAGTACTTC.

This clonotype was seen more than once but under ten times. The J gene is TRBJ2-2, the V gene TRBV20-1, with D possibly being TRBD2 (6 bases). There are 13 residues in the CDR3. The V gene lost 0 bases and the J gene lost 9 bases, with 11 bases spanning the gap. Germline CDR1 DFQATT, CDR2 SNEGSKA (reference sequence). CDR3 sequence (DNA): TGCAGTGCTAGAGAAAGGGGAGGCCGGGAGCTGTTTTTT. Encoded protein: CSARERGGRELFF.

On this clonotype itself: Being one base from a much bigger clone, this may be a read error. The rearrangement joins TRBV6-1 to TRBJ2-4; a weak D match, TRBD2 (6 bases). This CDR3 is built from 16 residues. V was shortened by 1 base and J by 9 bases, with 19 bases between the two germline ends. Germline V gene data show CDR1 as MNHNS and CDR2 as SASEGT. The CDR3 region is CASSEVISGGRTIQYF. As DNA, the CDR3 is TGTGCCAGCAGTGAAGTAATAAGCGGAGGGAGGACCATTCAGTACTTC.

The chain recombines TRBV7-9 with TRBJ1-4, with TRBD1 as a possible D gene (5 bases). This CDR3 has 14 residues. The V end lost 7 bases, the J end lost 6 bases, and 15 bases lay between the germline ends. The germline V gene has CDR1 SEHNR and CDR2 FQNEAQ (reference sequence). The CDR3 DNA is TGTGCCAGCACCAAGGTGGCAGGGCATGAAAAACTGTTTTTT. Residues: CASTKVAGHEKLFF.

The rearrangement joins TRBV20-1 to TRBJ2-1, with 7 positions matching TRBD2. This CDR3 is 14 amino acids long. J was trimmed by 2 bases and V by 4 bases; bases with no gene match: 5. Germline lookup yields CDR1 DFQATT and CDR2 SNEGSKA (reference sequence). CDR3 nucleotides: TGCAGTGCTACCGTGGCGGGAGCCTACAATGAGCAGTTCTTC. Translation: CSATVAGAYNEQFF.

With regard to this clonotype: This may come from a read error, since a much larger clone is one base off. This sequence joins TRBV5-3 and TRBJ1-2; 9 bases are a match to TRBD1. TRBV5-3 is an open reading frame, and its role is uncertain. After removal of 8 bases from V and 7 bases from J, the junction contained 9 bases not matched to a gene. The CDR3 length is 13 residues. CDR3 sequence reads: CASREQGAGGYTF. CDR3 bases: TGTGCCAGCAGAGAACAGGGGGCAGGTGGCTACACCTTC.

Remarks on this clonotype: At one boundary the junction diverges from the germline segment, which might be a read error. V and J are TRBV27 and TRBJ2-4; possibly TRBD1 or TRBD2 for D (6 bases each). Looked up from germline, CDR1 is MNHEY and CDR2 is SMNVEV (reference sequence). The CDR3 extends over 17 amino acids. In DNA, the CDR3 is TGTGCCAGCAGTCCATATGACAGGACACTAGCCAAAAACCTTCAGTACTTC. Translating it yields CASSPYDRTLAKNLQYF.

This chain links TRBV27 with TRBJ2-5; TRBD1 is a possible D gene (6 bases). The CDR3 spans 14 residues. Germline V gene sequence: CDR1 MNHEY, CDR2 SMNVEV (reference sequence). V was shortened by 0 bases and J by 9 bases, with 14 bases between the two germline ends. The DNA of the CDR3 is TGTGCCAGCAGTTTATCGATAGGGGCAGGGGCCCAGTACTTC. Encoded protein: CASSLSIGAGAQYF.

This chain links TRBV12-3 or TRBV12-4 with TRBJ2-7, with TRBD2 identical over 7 bases. V was clipped by 5 bases and J by 2 bases; unmatched bases: 6. The CDR3 is made up of 14 amino acids. DNA of the CDR3: TGTGCCAGCAGTGGGCCTAGCGGAGCCTACGAGCAGTACTTC. As protein: CASSGPSGAYEQYF.

This clonotype was counted ten times or more. The chain carries TRBV29-1 and TRBJ2-6; D is ambiguous. Germline V lookup: CDR1 SQVTM, CDR2 ANQGSEA. V gave up 4 bases and J gave up 1 base, with 5 bases separating them. CDR3 size: 13 residues. In DNA form, the CDR3 reads TGCAGCGTTGTCCCTTCTGGGGCCAACGTCCTGACTTTC. This translates into CSVVPSGANVLTF.

Concerning this clonotype itself: A read error may produce the germline difference seen at one junction end. V gene TRBV28 combines with J gene TRBJ2-3; TRBD1 might be the D (5 bases). CDR3 length equals 13 residues. Germline CDR1 and CDR2: MDHEN and SYDVKM. The CDR3 region has the DNA TGTGCCAGCACCTCATGGGGCAGAAATACGCAGGATTTT. It specifies CASTSWGRNTQDF.

Worth noting for this clonotype: Being one base from a much bigger clone, this may be a read error. This chain links TRBV7-9 with TRBJ1-2, with D unclear. V dropped 1 base and J dropped 10 bases, with 4 bases sitting between them. Germline V gene sequence: CDR1 SEHNR, CDR2 FQNEAQ (reference sequence). The CDR3 loop spans 10 amino acids. Here the CDR3 reads CASSLDVYTF. The CDR3 DNA reads as TGTGCCAGCAGCTTAGACGTCTACACCTTC.

This clonotype turned up a few times. The chain carries TRBV19 and TRBJ2-1; D is perhaps TRBD1 or TRBD2 (5 bases each). V lost 6 bases and J lost 4, with 13 bases in between. From germline, CDR1 is LNHDA and CDR2 SQIVND (reference sequence). The CDR3 has 14 residues. The CDR3 DNA reads TGTGCCAGTAGCCCCGGGACCACGTACAATGAGCAGTTCTTC. This translates into CASSPGTTYNEQFF.

A word on this clonotype: No conserved phenylalanine or tryptophan ends this CDR3, so it is likely a read error. V usage is TRBV11-2 and J usage is TRBJ2-1, with 10 bases matching TRBD2. The trim removed 4 bases at V and 2 bases at J, leaving 2 bases unmatched. The CDR3 sequence is 15 residues long. From germline, CDR1 is SGHAT and CDR2 FQNNGV. CDR3: CASSWTSGAYNEQFY. The CDR3 region has the DNA TGTGCCAGCAGCTGGACTAGCGGAGCCTACAATGAGCAGTTCTAC.

With respect to this clonotype: Being one base from a much bigger clone, this may be a read error. V gene TRBV28 combines with J gene TRBJ1-1; a weak D match, TRBD1 (5 bases). The CDR3 length is 13 residues. CDR1 is MDHEN and CDR2 is SYDVKM in the germline V gene. The CDR3 nucleotides read TGTGCCTGCAGTACGGACATGGACACTGAAGCTTTCTTT. Its translation: CACSTDMDTEAFF.